This entry is about one T cell receptor beta chain. The antigen is unknown. As every portion of the isolated RNA was reverse transcribed, the sequencing read expressed TCRB transcripts. Produced via immunoSEQ multiplex PCR; TCRdb's table is partial and in-frame only. The sample records fewer than 55,000 clones, less than 55% being singletons. This entry is derived from a study of beta chain features in type 1 diabetes. Every single donor gave one heparinised blood draw, and these averaged approximately 110 mL. Study outcomes and limitations: Shortening of TCRB CDR3s, moderate but significant, appeared in all four CD4+ subsets of Type 1 diabetes patients. Within patients, naive, central memory and Treg TCRB repertoires seemed more similar than within healthy donors. Junctions at VDJ sites from type 1 diabetes patients had fewer insertions and more deletions.

Germline CDR1 and CDR2: LGHNA and YSLEER. Trimming cost V 1 base and J 6 bases; bases outside gene matches: 12. The CDR3 spans 17 residues. The TCR originated in a man aged 25 to 45 with type 1 diabetes. V usage is TRBV4-3 and J usage is TRBJ2-7, with TRBD2 matching 10 bases. The specimen was Tregs from blood. As DNA, the CDR3 is TGCGCCAGCAGCCAAGGACTAGCGGGTAGCTCAACGGGCGAGCAGTACTTC. It specifies CASSQGLAGSSTGEQYF.